The subject of this entry is one T cell receptor (beta chain). Its antigen is not identified. CDR1 and CDR2 (germline): SGHTA, FQGNSA. The CDR3 extends over 13 amino acids. The V gene lost 5 bases and the J gene lost 7 bases, with 12 bases spanning the gap. Data came from immunoSEQ multiplex PCR; TCRdb stores just in-frame clones and leaves some out. The table lists about 160,000 clones, 70% to 85% of them singletons, with roughly 2% in the top ten. This sample stems from a study of cytotoxic CD8 clonotypes in ibrutinib-treated CLL. Whole-study results and caveats: Clonality went up at the time of ibrutinib response, stayed stable in sustained remission, and later dropped back toward its baseline level at progression. Private clonotypes, not public ones, expanded at ibrutinib response. T-cell clonality at baseline went above that of age-matched healthy donors and rose and fell with circulating CD8+ T-cell counts.

The chain joins TRBV7-2 to TRBJ2-1; possible D gene TRBD2, 5 bases. The source is a human donor with chronic lymphocytic leukemia. The source was PBMCs, collected after 12 months of ibrutinib treatment. Here the CDR3 DNA reads TGTGCCAGCAGCCCGAGGACTCCGAATGAGCAGTTCTTC. Encoded protein: CASSPRTPNEQFF.